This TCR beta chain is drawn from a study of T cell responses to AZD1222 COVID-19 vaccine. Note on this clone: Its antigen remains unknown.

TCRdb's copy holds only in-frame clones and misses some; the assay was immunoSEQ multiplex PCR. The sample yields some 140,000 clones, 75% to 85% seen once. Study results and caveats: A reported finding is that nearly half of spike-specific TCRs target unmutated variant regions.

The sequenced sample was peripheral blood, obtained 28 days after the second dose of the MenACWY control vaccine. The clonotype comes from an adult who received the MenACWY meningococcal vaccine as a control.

Here the CDR3 DNA reads TGTGCCAGCAGCGTAAGACAGGGTCAAGAGACCCAGTACTTC. It translates to CASSVRQGQETQYF. This chain uses TRBV3-1 (or the pseudogene TRBV3-2) with TRBJ2-5; TRBD1 matches 7 bases. Germline V CDR1 and CDR2: LGHDT, YNNKEL (reference sequence). The trim removed 5 bases at V and 2 bases at J, leaving 5 bases unmatched. This CDR3 has 14 amino acids.